This passage covers 20 T cell receptor beta chains from one sample sequenced in a study of shared clonotypes between healthy human individuals (dated by TCRdb to the early 2020s). Libraries were made using the immunoSEQ multiplex PCR assay. Drawn from immuneACCESS, this table holds only the in-frame rearrangements with V and J called that TCRdb kept. Clones are partly lost; checked studies trace under half to an unresolved V gene and leave the rest unexplained. The sample table contains about 2.3 million clones; only one count was recorded for 93% of them. The biggest ten clones account for 0.39% of the sample. The sample consisted of naive CD4+ T cells from PBMCs. Taken with the paper, the label for cell subset or site translates to: CD45RA+ positively selected. Source of these receptors: a man between 18 and 35 years old in good health. Some clones in this sample may be carry-over from other donors' samples.

The CDR3 DNA sequence: TGTGCCAGCAGCTCGACTAGCGGGAGTGCGTATTGTCACTACAATGAGCAGTTCTTC. It specifies CASSSTSGSAYCHYNEQFF. This rearrangement joins TRBV11-3 to TRBJ2-1; 12 nucleotides line up with TRBD2. There are 19 residues in the CDR3. The germline V gene has CDR1 SGHNT and CDR2 YENEEA. Losses at the gene ends were 4 bases for V and 3 bases for J; bases not matched to a gene: 13. Full variable domain (missing parts from reference TRBV11-3 and TRBJ2-1): EAGVVQSPRYKIIEKKQPVAFWCNPISGHNTLYWYLQNLGQGPELLIRYENEEAVDDSQLPKDRFSAERLKGVDSTLKIQPAELGDSAVYLCASSSTSGSAYCHYNEQFFGPGTRLTVL.

This sequence joins TRBV9 and TRBJ2-3; 9 bases map to TRBD1. V shed 1 base, J shed 0 bases, and the junction held 6 bases outside the gene matches. The V gene's germline CDR1 is SGDLS and CDR2 YYNGEE. The length of the CDR3 is 17 residues. The CDR3 is CASSVSPGQGSTDTQYF. CDR3 nucleotides: TGTGCCAGCAGCGTATCCCCGGGACAGGGCAGCACAGATACGCAGTATTTT.

This clone was detected once. The chain combines TRBV29-1 with TRBJ2-5, with 8 bases matching TRBD2. The V segment lost 4 bases and the J segment 0 bases; nucleotides outside the gene matches: 13. The CDR3 runs 17 residues. The V gene's germline CDR1 is SQVTM and CDR2 ANQGSEA. CDR3 amino acids: CSVGGDLSGSDQETQYF. CDR3 nucleotide sequence: TGCAGCGTTGGGGGGGACTTAAGCGGGAGCGACCAAGAGACCCAGTACTTC.

The genes are TRBV28 and TRBJ1-4, with a tentative D call TRBD1 (5 bases). In germline, CDR1 is MDHEN, CDR2 SYDVKM. This CDR3 spans 14 amino acids. V lost 6 bases and J lost 8, with 16 bases in between. This CDR3 is CASRLARVWEKLFF. The CDR3 DNA follows: TGTGCCAGCAGACTTGCCAGGGTATGGGAAAAACTGTTTTTT.

The chain employs TRBV6-6 and TRBJ1-1; D is possibly TRBD1 (5 bases). Between the trimmed V and J ends, which lost 6 bases and 4 bases, there was a span of 12 bases. The CDR3 totals 13 residues. Germline assignment: CDR1 MNHNY and CDR2 SVGAGI (reference sequence). CDR3 in DNA: TGTGCCAGCAGCGGTGGGGGAGGCACTGAAGCTTTCTTT. It yields the protein CASSGGGGTEAFF.

The chain uses TRBV18 and TRBJ2-2, with 10 bases fitting TRBD1. CDR1 is KGHSH, CDR2 LQKENI, per germline. Trimming removed 6 bases from V and 1 base from J; junction bases left unmatched: 2. The CDR3 is made up of 15 amino acids. In DNA, the CDR3 is TGTGCCAGCTCCGGGACAGGGGAGAACACCGGGGAGCTGTTTTTT. Protein product: CASSGTGENTGELFF.

V usage is TRBV5-1 and J usage is TRBJ2-7; D may be TRBD1 (7 bases). The CDR3 has 15 amino acids. The germline gives CDR1 SGHRS, CDR2 YFSETQ. V was cut by 0 bases and J by 3 bases, with 13 bases left in between. CDR3 protein: CASSLVPGGFYEQYF. CDR3 DNA: TGCGCCAGCAGCTTGGTTCCAGGGGGGTTCTACGAGCAGTACTTC.

The V and J genes are TRBV28 and TRBJ1-5; 7 bases are shared with TRBD1. This CDR3 has 16 residues. Germline V lookup: CDR1 MDHEN, CDR2 SYDVKM. With 7 bases clipped from V and 0 bases from J, the junction kept 9 bases outside the gene matches. CDR3 protein: CASIRGVYYSNQPQHF. In DNA, the CDR3 is TGTGCCAGCATCAGGGGGGTTTATTATAGCAATCAGCCCCAGCATTTT.

The chain carries TRBV5-1 and TRBJ1-2; 7 bases fit TRBD1. The CDR3 has 14 amino acids. The V segment lost 3 bases and the J segment 8 bases; nucleotides outside the gene matches: 10. Looked up from germline, CDR1 is SGHRS and CDR2 is YFSETQ. CDR3 sequence (DNA): TGCGCCAGCAGCTGGGACACGGGACAGATCGGCTACACCTTC. Its translation: CASSWDTGQIGYTF.

This rearrangement joins TRBV4-2 to TRBJ2-1, with D uncertain. There are 17 residues in the CDR3. The germline V gene encodes CDR1 LGHNA and CDR2 YNFKEQ. Trimming pared 0 bases from V and 2 bases from J, leaving 14 bases between. In DNA form, the CDR3 reads TGTGCCAGCAGCCAAGATCTCGTGGGCGCCCCCTACAATGAGCAGTTCTTC. This encodes CASSQDLVGAPYNEQFF.

This chain uses TRBV5-1 with TRBJ2-6; the D is unclear. The germline V gene has CDR1 SGHRS and CDR2 YFSETQ. The germline V and J ends were trimmed by 0 bases and 4 bases, with 17 bases remaining between them. This CDR3 comprises 18 residues. The CDR3 loop reads CASSLANTPGTGANVLTF. The CDR3 coding sequence is TGCGCCAGCAGCTTGGCAAACACACCGGGCACCGGGGCCAACGTCCTGACTTTC.

The gene calls are TRBV28 and TRBJ2-7, with TRBD2 matching over 13 bases. The CDR3 covers 19 residues. The V gene end was trimmed by 1 base and the J gene end by 2 bases; junction bases not matched to a gene: 11. From germline, CDR1 is MDHEN and CDR2 SYDVKM. The DNA of the CDR3 is TGTGCCAGCAGTTTATACGGGGGGGGACTAGCGGGATCGGCCTACGAGCAGTACTTC. Translation gives CASSLYGGGLAGSAYEQYF.

The rearrangement joins TRBV28 to TRBJ1-2; no reliable D call. Germline loops: CDR1 MDHEN, CDR2 SYDVKM. The V end lost 5 bases, the J end lost 1 base, and 5 bases lay between the germline ends. This CDR3 comprises 12 residues. This CDR3 is CASSVVNYGYTF. DNA of the CDR3: TGTGCCAGCAGTGTCGTTAACTATGGCTACACCTTC.

The V gene is TRBV7-8, the J gene TRBJ1-5; D is unresolved. In germline, CDR1 is SGHVS, CDR2 FQNEAQ. V gave up 5 bases and J gave up 4 bases, with 12 bases separating them. The CDR3 totals 14 residues. The CDR3 reads CASSQTTGNQPQHF. The CDR3 DNA reads as TGTGCCAGCAGCCAGACCACGGGGAATCAGCCCCAGCATTTT.

V and J are TRBV7-9 and TRBJ2-7; weak D call: TRBD1 (5 bases). This CDR3 spans 14 amino acids. Per germline, CDR1 SEHNR and CDR2 FQNEAQ (reference sequence). V dropped 8 bases and J dropped 2 bases, with 16 bases sitting between them. DNA for the CDR3: TGTGCCAGCTCCGACTCCGACAGCACCTACGAGCAGTACTTC. This encodes CASSDSDSTYEQYF. The entire variable domain, with the rest obtained from reference TRBV7-9 and TRBJ2-7, is as follows: DTGVSQNPRHKITKRGQNVTFRCDPISEHNRLYWYRQTLGQGPEFLTYFQNEAQLEKSRLLSDRFSAERPKGSFSTLEIQRTEQGDSAMYLCASSDSDSTYEQYFGPGTRLTVT.

This clone appeared a few times. The CDR3 loop reads CAWSARDTTFF. The DNA of the CDR3 is TGTGCCTGGAGTGCTCGGGACACGACTTTCTTT. The chain has TRBV30 and TRBJ1-1; D might be TRBD1 (6 bases). Germline V gene data show CDR1 as GTSNPN and CDR2 as SVGIG (reference sequence). The CDR3 consists of 11 residues. Trimming left V 1 base short and J 12 bases short, with 12 bases between.

V usage is TRBV5-1 and J usage is TRBJ1-1; D call uncertain. The V and J ends lost 0 bases and 4 bases respectively, with 13 bases between them. The CDR3 is made up of 15 amino acids. Germline CDR1 and CDR2: SGHRS and YFSETQ. CDR3 nucleotides: TGCGCCAGCAGCTTGGGAACAGCAAGGACCACTGAAGCTTTCTTT. Translating it yields CASSLGTARTTEAFF.

This chain connects TRBV28 to TRBJ1-2; 7 bases are shared with TRBD1. Trimming at V came to 6 bases and at J to 4 bases, leaving 17 bases not matched to a gene. This CDR3 has 17 residues. Per germline, CDR1 MDHEN and CDR2 SYDVKM. This chain's CDR3 is CASRLEDRRVGGYGYTF. The CDR3 nucleotides are TGTGCCAGCAGACTTGAGGACAGGAGGGTCGGGGGCTATGGCTACACCTTC.

This clone was counted once. The chain has TRBV2 and TRBJ2-1; TRBD2 is a possible D gene (6 bases). The ends were cut back, 5 bases at V and 0 bases at J, with 14 bases in the middle. The CDR3 consists of 16 residues. Germline V CDR1 and CDR2: SNHLY, FYNNEI. The chain's CDR3 is CASSSPLADSYNEQFF. CDR3 nucleotides: TGTGCCAGCAGTTCTCCCTTAGCGGACTCCTACAATGAGCAGTTCTTC. The variable domain in full, completed from reference TRBV2 and TRBJ2-1, reads EPEVTQTPSHQVTQMGQEVILRCVPISNHLYFYWYRQILGQKVEFLVSFYNNEISEKSEIFDDQFSVERPDGSNFTLKIRSTKLEDSAMYFCASSSPLADSYNEQFFGPGTRLTVL.

This rearrangement joins TRBV15 to TRBJ2-1; D is tentatively TRBD1 or TRBD2 (6 bases each). The CDR3 extends over 15 amino acids. V lost 5 bases and J 9 bases, leaving 20 bases between the germline ends. Germline CDR1 is LNHNV and CDR2 is YYDKDF (reference sequence). The CDR3 DNA reads as TGTGCCACCAGCTCCTACGGTAGGGGGGTTAGTGAGCAGTTCTTC. Encoded protein: CATSSYGRGVSEQFF.